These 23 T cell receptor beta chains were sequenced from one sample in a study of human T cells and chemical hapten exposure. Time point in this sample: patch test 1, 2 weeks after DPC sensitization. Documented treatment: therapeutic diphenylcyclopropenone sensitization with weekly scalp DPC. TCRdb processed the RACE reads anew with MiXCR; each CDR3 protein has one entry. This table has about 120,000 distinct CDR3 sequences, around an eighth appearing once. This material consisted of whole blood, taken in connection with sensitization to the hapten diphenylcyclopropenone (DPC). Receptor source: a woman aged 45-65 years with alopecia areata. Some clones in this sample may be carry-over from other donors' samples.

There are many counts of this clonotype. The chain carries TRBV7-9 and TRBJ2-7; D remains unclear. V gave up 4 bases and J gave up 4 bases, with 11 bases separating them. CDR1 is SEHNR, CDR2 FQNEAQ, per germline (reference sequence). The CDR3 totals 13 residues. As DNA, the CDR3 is TGTGCCAGCAGCTCCGACGGCGCGTACGAGCAGTACTTC. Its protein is CASSSDGAYEQYF.

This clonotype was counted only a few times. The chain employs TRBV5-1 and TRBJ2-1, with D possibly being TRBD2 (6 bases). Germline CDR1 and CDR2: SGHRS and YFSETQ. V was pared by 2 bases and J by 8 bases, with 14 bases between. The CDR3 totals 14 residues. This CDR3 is CASSLRLVQDEQFF. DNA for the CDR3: TGCGCCAGCAGCTTAAGACTAGTTCAGGATGAGCAGTTCTTC.

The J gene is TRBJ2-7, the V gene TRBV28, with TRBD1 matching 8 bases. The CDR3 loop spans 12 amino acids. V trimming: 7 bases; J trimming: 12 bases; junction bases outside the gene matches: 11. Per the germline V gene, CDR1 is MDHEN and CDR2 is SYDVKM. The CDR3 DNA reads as TGTGCCAGCAATGCCTGGGACAGGTTAATGTACTTC. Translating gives CASNAWDRLMYF.

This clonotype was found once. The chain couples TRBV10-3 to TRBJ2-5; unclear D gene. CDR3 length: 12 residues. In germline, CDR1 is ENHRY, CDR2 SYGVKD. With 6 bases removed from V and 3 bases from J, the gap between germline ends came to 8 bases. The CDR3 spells CAIRAGEETQYF. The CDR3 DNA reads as TGTGCCATCAGGGCAGGAGAAGAGACCCAGTACTTC.

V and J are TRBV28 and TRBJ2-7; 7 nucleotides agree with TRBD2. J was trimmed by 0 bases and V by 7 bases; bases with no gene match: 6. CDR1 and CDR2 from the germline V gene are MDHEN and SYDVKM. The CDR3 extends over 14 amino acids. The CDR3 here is CASNTGGLSYEQYF. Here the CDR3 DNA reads TGTGCCAGCAACACGGGAGGACTCTCCTACGAGCAGTACTTC.

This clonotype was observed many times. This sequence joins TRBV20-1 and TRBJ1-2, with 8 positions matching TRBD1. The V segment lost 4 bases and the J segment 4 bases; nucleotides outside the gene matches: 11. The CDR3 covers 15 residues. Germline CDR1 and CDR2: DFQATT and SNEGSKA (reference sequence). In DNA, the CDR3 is TGCAGTGCTAACTCTGGCCCAGGGGGCACCTATGGCTACACCTTC. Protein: CSANSGPGGTYGYTF.

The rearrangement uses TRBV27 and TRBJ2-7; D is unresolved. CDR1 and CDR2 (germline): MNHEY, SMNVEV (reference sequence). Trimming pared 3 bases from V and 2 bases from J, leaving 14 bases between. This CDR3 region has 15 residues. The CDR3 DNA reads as TGTGCCAGCAGTTTCTCCTCCTTAATGACCTACGAGCAGTACTTC. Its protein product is CASSFSSLMTYEQYF.

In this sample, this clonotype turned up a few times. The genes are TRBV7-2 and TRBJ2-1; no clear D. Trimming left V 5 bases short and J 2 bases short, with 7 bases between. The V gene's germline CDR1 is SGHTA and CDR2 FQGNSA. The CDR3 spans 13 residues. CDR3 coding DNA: TGTGCCAGCAGCGCCCGGCCCTACAATGAGCAGTTCTTC. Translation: CASSARPYNEQFF.

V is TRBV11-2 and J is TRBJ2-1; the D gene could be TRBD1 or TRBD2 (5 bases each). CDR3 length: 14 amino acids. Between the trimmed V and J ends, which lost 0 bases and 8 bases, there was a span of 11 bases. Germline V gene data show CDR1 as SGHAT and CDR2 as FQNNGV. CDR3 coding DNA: TGTGCCAGCAGCTTAGATCGGGGCGGGCATGAGCAGTTCTTC. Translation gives CASSLDRGGHEQFF.

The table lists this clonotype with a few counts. The CDR3 coding sequence is TGTGCCAGCAGCTTAGATGGCGGGAGGCCCTACGAGCAGTACTTC. Its protein is CASSLDGGRPYEQYF. The J gene is TRBJ2-7, the V gene TRBV7-6, with 8 bases that match TRBD2. The CDR3 totals 15 residues. CDR1 is SGHVS, CDR2 FNYEAQ, per germline. Trimming took 1 base from V and 2 from J; bases not matched to a gene: 4.

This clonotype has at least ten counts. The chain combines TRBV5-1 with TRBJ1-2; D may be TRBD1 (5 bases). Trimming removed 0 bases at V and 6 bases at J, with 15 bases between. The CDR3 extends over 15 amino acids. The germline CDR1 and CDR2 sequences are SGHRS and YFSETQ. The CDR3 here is CASSLAGAGMNGYTF. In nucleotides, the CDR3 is TGCGCCAGCAGCTTGGCTGGGGCAGGGATGAATGGCTACACCTTC.

CDR3 DNA sequence: TGCAGCGTTGAAGGGGACCACTCCTACGAGCAGTACTTC. Its translation: CSVEGDHSYEQYF. The rearrangement joins TRBV29-1 to TRBJ2-7, with D perhaps given as TRBD1 or TRBD2 (5 bases each). V lost 1 base and J 0 bases, leaving 7 bases between the germline ends. CDR1 is SQVTM and CDR2 is ANQGSEA in the germline V gene. The CDR3 runs 13 residues.

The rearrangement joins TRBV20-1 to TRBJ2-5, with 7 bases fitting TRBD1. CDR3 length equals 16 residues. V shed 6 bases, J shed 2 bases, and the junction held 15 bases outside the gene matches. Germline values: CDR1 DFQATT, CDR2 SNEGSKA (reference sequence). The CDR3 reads CSARGQWGKTQETQYF. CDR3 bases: TGCAGTGCCCGGGGACAGTGGGGGAAAACTCAAGAGACCCAGTACTTC.

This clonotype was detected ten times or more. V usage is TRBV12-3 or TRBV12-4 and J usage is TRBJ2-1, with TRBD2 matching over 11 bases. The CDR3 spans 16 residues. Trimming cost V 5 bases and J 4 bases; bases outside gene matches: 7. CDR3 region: CASSPARTSGYNEQFF. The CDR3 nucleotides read TGTGCCAGCAGTCCCGCACGGACTAGCGGGTACAATGAGCAGTTCTTC.

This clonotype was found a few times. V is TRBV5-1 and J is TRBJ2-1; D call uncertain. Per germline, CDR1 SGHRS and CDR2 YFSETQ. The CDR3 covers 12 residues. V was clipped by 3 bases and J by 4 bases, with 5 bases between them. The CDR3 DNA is TGCGCCAGCAGCTCGCCGTACAATGAGCAGTTCTTC. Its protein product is CASSSPYNEQFF.

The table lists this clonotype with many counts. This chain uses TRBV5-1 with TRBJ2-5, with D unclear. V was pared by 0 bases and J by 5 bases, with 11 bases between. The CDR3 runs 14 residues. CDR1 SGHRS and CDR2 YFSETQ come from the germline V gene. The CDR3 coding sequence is TGCGCCAGCAGCTTGGTACTTCTTCCCGAGACCCAGTACTTC. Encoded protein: CASSLVLLPETQYF.

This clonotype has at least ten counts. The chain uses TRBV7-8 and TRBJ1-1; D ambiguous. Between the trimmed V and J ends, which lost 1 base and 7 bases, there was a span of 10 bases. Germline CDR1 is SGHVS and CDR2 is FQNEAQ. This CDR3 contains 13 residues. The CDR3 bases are TGTGCCAGCAGCTTAGTTCTCGCTGGTGAAGCTTTCTTT. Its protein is CASSLVLAGEAFF.

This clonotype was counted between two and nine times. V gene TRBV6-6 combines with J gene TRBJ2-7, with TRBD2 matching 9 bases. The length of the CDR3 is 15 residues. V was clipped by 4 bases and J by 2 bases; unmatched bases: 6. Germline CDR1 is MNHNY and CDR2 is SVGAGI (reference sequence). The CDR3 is CASSSAGGQTYEQYF. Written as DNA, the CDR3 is TGTGCCAGCAGTTCAGCGGGAGGTCAGACCTACGAGCAGTACTTC.

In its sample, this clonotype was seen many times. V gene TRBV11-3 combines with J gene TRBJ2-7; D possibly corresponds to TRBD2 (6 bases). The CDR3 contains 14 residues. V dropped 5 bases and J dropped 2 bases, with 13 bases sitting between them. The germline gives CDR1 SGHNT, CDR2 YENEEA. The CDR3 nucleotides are TGTGCCAGCAGCGCGGGACGGACACCCTACGAGCAGTACTTC. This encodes CASSAGRTPYEQYF.

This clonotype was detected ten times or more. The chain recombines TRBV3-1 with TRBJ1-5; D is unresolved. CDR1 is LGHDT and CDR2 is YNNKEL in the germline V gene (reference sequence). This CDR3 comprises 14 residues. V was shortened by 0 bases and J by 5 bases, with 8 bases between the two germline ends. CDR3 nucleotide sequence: TGTGCCAGCAGCCAAGATACCACTTATCAGCCCCAGCATTTT. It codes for CASSQDTTYQPQHF.

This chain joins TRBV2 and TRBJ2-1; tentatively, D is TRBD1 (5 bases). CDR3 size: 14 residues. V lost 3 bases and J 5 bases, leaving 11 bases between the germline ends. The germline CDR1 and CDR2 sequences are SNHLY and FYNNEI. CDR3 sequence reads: CASSEAGIDNEQFF. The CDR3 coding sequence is TGTGCCAGCAGTGAGGCAGGGATCGACAATGAGCAGTTCTTC.

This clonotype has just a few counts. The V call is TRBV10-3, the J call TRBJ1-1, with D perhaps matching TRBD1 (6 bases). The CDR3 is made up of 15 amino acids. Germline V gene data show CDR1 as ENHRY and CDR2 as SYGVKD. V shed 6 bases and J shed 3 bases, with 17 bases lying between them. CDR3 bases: TGTGCCATCAGGGGTCCACAGGGAGCGGACACTGAAGCTTTCTTT. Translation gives CAIRGPQGADTEAFF.

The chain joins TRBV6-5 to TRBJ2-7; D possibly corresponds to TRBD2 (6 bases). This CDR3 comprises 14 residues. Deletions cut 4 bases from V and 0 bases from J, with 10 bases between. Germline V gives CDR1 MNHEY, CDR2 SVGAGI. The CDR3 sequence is CASSFSSVSYEQYF. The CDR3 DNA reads TGTGCCAGCAGTTTCTCTAGCGTCTCCTACGAGCAGTACTTC.